The present TCR beta chain was sequenced within a study of PD-1 blockade in classical Hodgkin lymphoma. Here immunoSEQ multiplex PCR was the method, and the copy in TCRdb shows in-frame clones only, minus some. The profile shows 55,000 to 60,000 clones, around 93% of them singletons. This CDR3 has 16 amino acids. Germline loops: CDR1 MNHEY, CDR2 SVGAGI. Trimming stripped 0 bases from V and 10 bases from J, with 21 bases between. No patient escaped relapse after autologous stem cell transplantation, and brentuximab vedotin exposure varied. Worth noting for this clone: Its specificity is unknown.

Study-wide results and limits: Relapsed/refractory patients reportedly had the lowest baseline TCR diversity, below newly diagnosed patients, who were below healthy donors.

The chain uses TRBV6-5 and TRBJ1-1; D gene unclear. The sequence came from a human donor with classical Hodgkin lymphoma. The sequences come from peripheral blood mononuclear cells (PBMCs), collected before the second cycle of nivolumab. CDR3 in DNA: TGTGCCAGCAGTTACTCTCAAGGGATACGCCTAGAAGTAGCTTTCTTT. Translating gives CASSYSQGIRLEVAFF.